Below, 26 T cell receptor beta chains from the same sample are listed, as sequenced in a study of Tregs in tolerant kidney transplant recipients. Here immunoSEQ multiplex PCR was the method, and the copy in TCRdb shows in-frame clones only, minus some. The sample data list approximately 35,000 clones. Material: CD8+ T cells from blood, obtained before the transplant. The receptor source for this set is a human donor who received a combined kidney and bone marrow transplant.

As regards this clone: The DNA ends 3 residues before the CDR3 does, and the rest of the CDR3 is filled in from the germline J gene. This chain links TRBV6-1 with TRBJ1-1; D unclear. V was pared by 4 bases and J by 1 base, with 10 bases between. CDR1 is MNHNS, CDR2 SASEGT, per germline. This CDR3 region has 14 residues. The CDR3 DNA, read in part, is TGTGCCAGCAGTGTACGGGTGGGGAACACTGAA. Translation gives CASSVRVGNTE. The full CDR3 is CASSVRVGNTEAFF.

CDR3 bases read: TGTGCCAGTAGTATTCTTATGAACACCGGGGAG. It encodes CASSILMNTGE. The entire CDR3 protein reads CASSILMNTGELFF. The chain links TRBV19 to TRBJ2-2, with no clear D. The sequence runs out 3 residues before the end of the CDR3; the remainder is reconstructed from the germline J gene. The germline V gene has CDR1 LNHDA and CDR2 SQIVND (reference sequence). This CDR3 is built from 14 residues. Trimming shortened V by 3 bases and J by 1 base, and 6 bases separated the two germline ends. Combining the CDR3 with reference TRBV19 and TRBJ2-2 gives the whole variable domain DGGITQSPKYLFRKEGQNVTLSCEQNLNHDAMYWYRQDPGQGLRLIYYSQIVNDFQKGDIAEGYSVSREKKESFPLTVTSAQKNPTAFYLCASSILMNTGELFFGEGSRLTVL.

A word on this clone: The read stops 3 residues short of the end of the CDR3; the missing end is completed from the germline J gene. This chain joins TRBV7-9 and TRBJ1-6, with D possibly matching TRBD1 (6 bases). V was shortened by 5 bases and J by 4 bases, with 12 bases between the two germline ends. Germline-derived CDR1 and CDR2 are SEHNR and FQNEAQ (reference sequence). The CDR3 extends over 15 amino acids. The sequenced CDR3 bases are TGTGCCAGCAGCCCTCCCACAGGGTATAATTCACCC. It is translated as CASSPPTGYNSP. The CDR3, in full, reads CASSPPTGYNSPLHF.

Concerning this clone itself: The DNA ends 3 residues before the CDR3 does, and the rest of the CDR3 is filled in from the germline J gene. This chain uses TRBV2 with TRBJ2-7; 10 bases are a match to TRBD2. V shed 7 bases, J shed 3 bases, and the junction held 3 bases outside the gene matches. This CDR3 comprises 13 residues. Germline V CDR1 and CDR2: SNHLY, FYNNEI. The CDR3 bases that were read are TGTGCCAGCAAGCGGGGGGGCAACTACGAG. Translated, it gives CASKRGGNYE. The entire CDR3 protein is CASKRGGNYEQYF.

Details on this clone: The read gets to within 3 residues of the CDR3 end, and the germline J gene fills in the rest. The V and J genes are TRBV19 and TRBJ1-1; possible D gene TRBD1, 5 bases. CDR3 length: 13 amino acids. Trimming removed 8 bases at V and 1 base at J, with 11 bases between. Germline loops: CDR1 LNHDA, CDR2 SQIVND (reference sequence). The sequenced part of the CDR3 DNA is TGTGCCAGTCGTTGGGGCCGGAACACTGAA. It specifies CASRWGRNTE. The full CDR3 protein reads CASRWGRNTEAFF.

To note about this clone: The CDR3 end falls 3 residues outside the read, so it is completed with the germline J gene. The chain combines TRBV11-2 with TRBJ2-5; 8 nucleotides agree with TRBD1. V was pared by 5 bases and J by 5 bases, with 7 bases of the junction left unmatched. CDR1 is SGHAT, CDR2 FQNNGV, per germline. This CDR3 is 14 amino acids long. The part of the CDR3 DNA that was read is TGTGCCAGCAGCCAACCAACAGGGGGGGAGACC. It is translated as CASSQPTGGET. The CDR3 in full is CASSQPTGGETQYF.

As regards this clone: The DNA ends 3 residues before the CDR3 does, and the rest of the CDR3 is filled in from the germline J gene. V gene TRBV19 combines with J gene TRBJ2-3; 10 bases match TRBD2. The CDR3 loop spans 15 amino acids. V lost 3 bases to trimming and J lost 0 bases; unmatched junction nucleotides: 0. The germline V gene has CDR1 LNHDA and CDR2 SQIVND (reference sequence). CDR3 DNA (partial): TGTGCCAGTAGTATGACTAGCGGGAGCACAGATACG. Its translation is CASSMTSGSTDT. From start to end, the CDR3 is CASSMTSGSTDTQYF.

As concerns this clone: The read falls 3 residues short of the CDR3 end, and the missing part is taken from the germline J gene. The chain links TRBV19 to TRBJ1-5, with TRBD1 matching over 8 bases. J gave up 6 bases and V 4 bases, and 5 bases lay outside the gene matches. Germline CDR1 reads LNHDA; CDR2 reads SQIVND (reference sequence). This CDR3 contains 14 residues. The part of the CDR3 DNA that was read is TGTGCCAGTAGTACTGGAGGACAGGGTCAGCCC. Translated, it gives CASSTGGQGQP. Given in full, the CDR3 is CASSTGGQGQPQHF.

Comments on this clone: A read error may produce the germline difference seen at one junction end. The missing CDR3 end, 3 residues past where the read stops, is filled in from the germline J gene. The same CDR3 is also encoded by other DNA sequences in this sample. The chain recombines TRBV2 with TRBJ2-5; D may be TRBD1 (6 bases). CDR1 SNHLY and CDR2 FYNNEI come from the germline V gene. The CDR3 covers 15 residues. The DNA read from the CDR3 is TGCGCCAGCAGTGGGCCGTCTTGGGGGCGGGAGACC. This gives the protein CASSGPSWGRET. The entire CDR3 is CASSGPSWGRETQYF.

About this clone: The read terminates 3 residues before the CDR3 end, so the remaining end is supplied by the germline J gene. This sequence joins TRBV5-1 and TRBJ1-4, with TRBD1 matching over 9 bases. Unmatched junction bases numbered 7, after V lost 4 bases and J lost 6 bases. Germline CDR1 is SGHRS and CDR2 is YFSETQ. The CDR3 consists of 15 residues. CDR3 bases read: TGCGCCAGCAGCGGGGCCGGGACAGGGTATGAAAAA. This codes for CASSGAGTGYEK. The whole CDR3 sequence reads CASSGAGTGYEKLFF.

Points on this clone: The read is 3 residues too short to cover the CDR3 end, so that end is filled in from the germline J gene. The V and J genes are TRBV29-1 and TRBJ2-7; D is possibly TRBD1 or TRBD2 (5 bases each). CDR1 and CDR2 from the germline V gene are SQVTM and ANQGSEA. Trimming stripped 6 bases from V and 6 bases from J, with 15 bases between. This CDR3 region has 12 residues. The CDR3 DNA, read in part, is TGCAGCGTACCAGGGTTTGGAGGCGAG. Residues: CSVPGFGGE. The full CDR3 protein reads CSVPGFGGEQYF.

On this clone: From the germline J gene comes the end of the CDR3, since the read stops 3 residues before it. The rearrangement uses TRBV6-2 or TRBV6-3 and TRBJ2-2; D may be TRBD2 (5 bases). The CDR3 consists of 17 residues. Germline assignment: CDR1 MNHEY and CDR2 SVGEGT. V was cut by 0 bases and J by 3 bases, with 14 bases left in between. The DNA read from the CDR3 is TGTGCCAGCAGTTACTCGGCGAGCGGCCAAGACACCGGGGAG. This encodes CASSYSASGQDTGE. The entire CDR3 protein reads CASSYSASGQDTGELFF.

About this clone: Read sequence stops 3 residues before the CDR3 end, and the germline J gene provides the missing end. J is TRBJ1-1 and V is TRBV23-1; maybe TRBD1 (6 bases). TRBV23-1 is an open reading frame whose function is uncertain. This CDR3 region has 11 residues. The CDR3 bases that were read are TGCGCCAGCAGACTAGACAGGGAA. This gives the protein CASRLDRE. The whole CDR3 protein reads CASRLDREAFF.

On this clone itself: The CDR3 is cut off 3 residues early in the read; its end comes from the germline J gene. The rearrangement uses TRBV19 and TRBJ2-7; D is possibly TRBD1 (6 bases). V lost 5 bases, J lost 0 bases, and 8 bases lay in between. Germline V gene data show CDR1 as LNHDA and CDR2 as SQIVND (reference sequence). This CDR3 contains 13 residues. Incomplete CDR3 DNA: TGTGCCAGTAGTCCGGACAGCTCCTACGAG. It translates to CASSPDSSYE. The CDR3 in full is CASSPDSSYEQYF.

About this clone itself: Sequencing ends 3 residues short of the CDR3 end; the germline J gene provides the rest. The rearrangement joins TRBV2 to TRBJ1-1; 10 bases match TRBD1. CDR3 length equals 13 residues. Per the germline V gene, CDR1 is SNHLY and CDR2 is FYNNEI. V lost 8 bases and J lost 3; bases outside the gene matches: 3. Partial CDR3 DNA: TGTGCCAGCTGGGACAGGGGTTACACTGAA. Translating gives CASWDRGYTE. The full CDR3 protein reads CASWDRGYTEAFF.

As concerns this clone: The read falls 3 residues short of the CDR3 end, and the missing part is taken from the germline J gene. The V gene is TRBV7-2, the J gene TRBJ1-5, with unresolved D. Germline assignment: CDR1 SGHTA and CDR2 FQGNSA. Trimming removed 5 bases from V and 6 bases from J, with 17 bases in between. The CDR3 loop spans 15 amino acids. This chain's CDR3 is CASSRGSGPPQPQHF. Incomplete CDR3 DNA: TGTGCCAGCAGCCGGGGATCCGGACCTCCTCAGCCC. Supplemented by reference TRBV7-2 and TRBJ1-5, the full variable domain reads GAGVSQSPSNKVTEKGKDVELRCDPISGHTALYWYRQSLGQGLEFLIYFQGNSAPDKSGLPSDRFSAERTGGSVSTLTIQRTQQEDSAVYLCASSRGSGPPQPQHFGDGTRLSIL.

Regarding this clone: The missing CDR3 end, 3 residues past where the read stops, is filled in from the germline J gene. The chain carries TRBV18 and TRBJ1-5; 7 nucleotides match TRBD1. Germline V gene data show CDR1 as KGHSH and CDR2 as LQKENI. With 3 bases clipped from V and 6 bases from J, the junction kept 11 bases outside the gene matches. CDR3 size: 16 residues. This CDR3 reads CASSPGRGAEGQPQHF. The sequenced CDR3 bases are TGTGCCAGCTCACCCGGCAGGGGGGCAGAGGGTCAGCCC.

A note on this clone: Coverage ceases 3 residues before the CDR3 finishes, and the germline J gene fills in the end. This rearrangement joins TRBV7-6 to TRBJ2-1; D is possibly TRBD2 (7 bases). Trimming pared 5 bases from V and 3 bases from J, leaving 20 bases between. This CDR3 has 17 amino acids. The germline gives CDR1 SGHVS, CDR2 FNYEAQ. The CDR3 spells CASSLGGGQGDYNEQFF. The sequenced CDR3 bases are TGTGCCAGCAGCCTAGGGGGGGGGCAAGGAGACTACAATGAG.

Worth noting for this clone: The read comes to an end 3 residues before the CDR3 does, leaving the germline J gene to fill in the end. This sequence joins TRBV7-9 and TRBJ1-2; D is unresolved. Germline CDR1 reads SEHNR; CDR2 reads FQNEAQ (reference sequence). The V and J ends lost 1 base and 7 bases respectively, with 7 bases between them. The CDR3 runs 12 residues. The sequenced part of the CDR3 DNA is TGTGCCAGCAGCTTAGAGTCAGGTGGC. It encodes CASSLESGG. The complete CDR3 protein is CASSLESGGYTF.

For this clone: The read ends 3 residues before the CDR3 terminus; that terminus is restored from the germline J gene. The chain combines TRBV19 with TRBJ2-7; tentatively, D is TRBD2 (6 bases). The CDR3 has 15 residues. The V gene's germline CDR1 is LNHDA and CDR2 SQIVND (reference sequence). V was shortened by 3 bases and J by 3 bases, with 15 bases between the two germline ends. The CDR3 sequence: CASSIGTEELYEQYF. Incomplete CDR3 DNA: TGTGCCAGTAGTATTGGGACTGAAGAGCTCTACGAG.

Concerning this clone: The observed sequence ends 3 residues before the CDR3 terminus, with the missing tail filled in from the germline J gene. This sequence joins TRBV2 and TRBJ2-7; unclear D gene. The CDR3 length is 12 residues. Germline CDR1 SNHLY, CDR2 FYNNEI. V lost 2 bases and J lost 6, with 8 bases in between. This CDR3 is CASSEPGSEQYF. The sequenced part of the CDR3 DNA is TGTGCCAGCAGTGAACCCGGGTCCGAG.

About this clone itself: An end of the junction does not agree with germline; a read error may underlie this. The missing CDR3 end, 3 residues past where the read stops, is filled in from the germline J gene. The V call is TRBV4-2, the J call TRBJ1-1; possibly TRBD1 for D (5 bases). CDR1 and CDR2 from the germline V gene are LGHNA and YNFKEQ. The CDR3 sequence is 15 residues long. CDR3 loop: CASSHLVRENTEAFF. The sequenced CDR3 bases are TGCGCCAGCAGCCACCTTGTCAGGGAGAACACTGAA.

As to this clone: The read gets to within 3 residues of the CDR3 end, and the germline J gene fills in the rest. This chain joins TRBV6-2 or TRBV6-3 and TRBJ1-2; a possible D gene is TRBD1 (5 bases). Trimming cost V 5 bases and J 2 bases, with 9 bases left between them. The germline CDR1 and CDR2 sequences are MNHEY and SVGEGT. The CDR3 has 13 amino acids. Here the CDR3 reads CASSQRQNYGYTF. The CDR3 DNA, read in part, is TGTGCCAGCAGTCAAAGACAGAACTATGGC.

About this clone itself: The read ends 3 residues before the CDR3 terminus; that terminus is restored from the germline J gene. The rearrangement joins TRBV14 to TRBJ1-1; D not certain. The CDR3 has 13 residues. V shed 3 bases and J shed 6 bases, with 11 bases lying between them. Germline-derived CDR1 and CDR2 are SGHDN and FVKESK. The sequenced CDR3 bases are TGTGCCAGCAGCCATCGAGTGAAGCCTGAA. Protein sequence: CASSHRVKPE. The full CDR3 protein reads CASSHRVKPEAFF.

About this clone itself: Read sequence stops 3 residues before the CDR3 end, and the germline J gene provides the missing end. The rearrangement joins TRBV10-1 to TRBJ1-1, with D possibly matching TRBD1 (5 bases). The CDR3 has 14 residues. The germline V gene encodes CDR1 WNHNN and CDR2 SYGVQD (reference sequence). V lost 6 bases and J 3 bases, leaving 14 bases between the germline ends. CDR3 residues: CASRGLKEDTEAFF. The sequenced CDR3 bases are TGCGCCAGCAGGGGACTGAAGGAGGACACTGAA.

Regarding this clone: The observed sequence ends 3 residues before the CDR3 terminus, with the missing tail filled in from the germline J gene. V gene TRBV30 combines with J gene TRBJ1-2; D possibly corresponds to TRBD1 (6 bases). This CDR3 is 12 amino acids long. Germline-derived CDR1 and CDR2 are GTSNPN and SVGIG (reference sequence). Partial CDR3 DNA: TGTGCCTGGATGGGGACATGGCGAGGC. Its translation: CAWMGTWRG. The full CDR3 is CAWMGTWRGYTF.